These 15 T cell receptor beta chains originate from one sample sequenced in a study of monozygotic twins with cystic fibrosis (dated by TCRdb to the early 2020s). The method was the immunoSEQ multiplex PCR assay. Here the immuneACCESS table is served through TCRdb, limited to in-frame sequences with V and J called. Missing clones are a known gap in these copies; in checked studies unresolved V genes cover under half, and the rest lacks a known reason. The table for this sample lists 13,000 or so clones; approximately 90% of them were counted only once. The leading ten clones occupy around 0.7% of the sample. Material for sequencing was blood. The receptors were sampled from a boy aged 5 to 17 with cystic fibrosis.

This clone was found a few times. CDR3 region: CASSLDQNIQYF. CDR3 bases: TGTGCCAGCAGCTTAGATCAAAACATTCAGTACTTC. V gene TRBV11-2 combines with J gene TRBJ2-4; D ambiguous. Germline CDR1 and CDR2: SGHAT and FQNNGV. This CDR3 is 12 amino acids long. The V end lost 0 bases, the J end lost 5 bases, and 2 bases lay between the germline ends.

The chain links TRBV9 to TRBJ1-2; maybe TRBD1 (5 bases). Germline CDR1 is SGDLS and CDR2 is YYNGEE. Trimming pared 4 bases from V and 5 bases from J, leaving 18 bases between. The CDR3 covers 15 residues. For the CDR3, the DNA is TGTGCCAGCAGCCCCTGGGGGGGTTTAAGTTATGGCTACACCTTC. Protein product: CASSPWGGLSYGYTF.

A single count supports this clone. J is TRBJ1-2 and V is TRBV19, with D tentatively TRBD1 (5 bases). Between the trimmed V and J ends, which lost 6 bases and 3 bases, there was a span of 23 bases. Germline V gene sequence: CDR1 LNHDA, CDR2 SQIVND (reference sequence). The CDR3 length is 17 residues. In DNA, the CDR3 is TGTGCCAGTAGCCCATGGGGCATGGGGGTGGACGACTATGGCTACACCTTC. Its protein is CASSPWGMGVDDYGYTF.

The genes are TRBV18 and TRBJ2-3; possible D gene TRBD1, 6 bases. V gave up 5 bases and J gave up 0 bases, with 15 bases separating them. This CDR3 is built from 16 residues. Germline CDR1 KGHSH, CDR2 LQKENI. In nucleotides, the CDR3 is TGTGCCAGCTCAGCGACCGGGACACTAAGCACAGATACGCAGTATTTT. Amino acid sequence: CASSATGTLSTDTQYF.

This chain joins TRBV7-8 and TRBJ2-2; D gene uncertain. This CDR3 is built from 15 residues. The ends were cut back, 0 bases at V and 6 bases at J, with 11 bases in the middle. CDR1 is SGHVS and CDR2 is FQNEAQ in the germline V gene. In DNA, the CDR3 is TGTGCCAGCAGCTTAGCGAATAGTCTGGCCGGGGAGCTGTTTTTT. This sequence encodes CASSLANSLAGELFF.

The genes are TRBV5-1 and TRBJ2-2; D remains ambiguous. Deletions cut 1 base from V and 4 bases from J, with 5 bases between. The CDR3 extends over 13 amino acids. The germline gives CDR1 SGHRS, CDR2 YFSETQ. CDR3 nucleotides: TGCGCCAGCAGCTTGTTAGGCACCGGGGAGCTGTTTTTT. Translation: CASSLLGTGELFF.

CDR3 nucleotides: TGTGCCAGCAGCGTAGAAAGGAGGAGCACAGATACGCAGTATTTT. Amino acids: CASSVERRSTDTQYF. This sequence joins TRBV9 and TRBJ2-3; weak D call: TRBD2 (5 bases). The CDR3 totals 15 residues. Trimming cost V 0 bases and J 0 bases, with 8 bases left between them. The germline CDR1 and CDR2 sequences are SGDLS and YYNGEE.

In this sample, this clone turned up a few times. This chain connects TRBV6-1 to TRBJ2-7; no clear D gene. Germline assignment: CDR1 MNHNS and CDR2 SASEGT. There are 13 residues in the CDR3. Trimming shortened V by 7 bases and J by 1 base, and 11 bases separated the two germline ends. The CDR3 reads CASNPGFSYEQYF. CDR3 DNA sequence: TGTGCCAGCAACCCGGGTTTTTCCTACGAGCAGTACTTC.

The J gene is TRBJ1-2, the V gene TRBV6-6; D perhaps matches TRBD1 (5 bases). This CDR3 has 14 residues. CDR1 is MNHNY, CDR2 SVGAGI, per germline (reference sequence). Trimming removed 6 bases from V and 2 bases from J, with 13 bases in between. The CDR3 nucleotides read TGTGCCAGCAGACCTCCGGGACGGAACTATGGCTACACCTTC. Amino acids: CASRPPGRNYGYTF.

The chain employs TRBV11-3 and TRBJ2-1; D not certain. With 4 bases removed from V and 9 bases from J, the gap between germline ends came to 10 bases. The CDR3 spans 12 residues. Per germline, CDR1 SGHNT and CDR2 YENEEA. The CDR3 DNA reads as TGTGCCAGCAGCTCGATCTGGGGTGAGCAGTTCTTC. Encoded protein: CASSSIWGEQFF.

This CDR3 reads CASSTQYSSVDTQYF. The CDR3 DNA reads TGCGCCAGCAGCACCCAATATTCTAGCGTGGATACGCAGTATTTT. The V and J genes are TRBV5-1 and TRBJ2-3; TRBD2 is a possible D gene (6 bases). The V and J ends lost 4 bases and 6 bases respectively, with 18 bases between them. Germline V CDR1 and CDR2: SGHRS, YFSETQ. The CDR3 runs 15 residues.

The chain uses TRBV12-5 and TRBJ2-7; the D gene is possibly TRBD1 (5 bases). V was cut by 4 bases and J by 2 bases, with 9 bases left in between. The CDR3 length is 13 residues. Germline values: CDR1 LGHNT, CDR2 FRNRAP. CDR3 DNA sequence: TGTGCTAGTGGTTCAGGGTACCCCTACGAGCAGTACTTC. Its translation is CASGSGYPYEQYF.

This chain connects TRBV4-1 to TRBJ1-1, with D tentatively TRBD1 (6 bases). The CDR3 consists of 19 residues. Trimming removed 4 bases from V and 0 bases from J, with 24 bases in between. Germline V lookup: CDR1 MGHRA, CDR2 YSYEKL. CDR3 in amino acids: CASSLLFPGTNGMNTEAFF. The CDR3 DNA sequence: TGCGCCAGCAGCCTCCTTTTTCCAGGGACAAATGGGATGAACACTGAAGCTTTCTTT.

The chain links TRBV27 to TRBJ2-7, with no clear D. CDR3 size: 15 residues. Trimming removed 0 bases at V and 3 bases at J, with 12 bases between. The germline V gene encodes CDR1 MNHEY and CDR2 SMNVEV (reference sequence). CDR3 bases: TGTGCCAGCAGTTTATCTGTCCCCGCAGGCTACGAGCAGTACTTC. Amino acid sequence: CASSLSVPAGYEQYF.

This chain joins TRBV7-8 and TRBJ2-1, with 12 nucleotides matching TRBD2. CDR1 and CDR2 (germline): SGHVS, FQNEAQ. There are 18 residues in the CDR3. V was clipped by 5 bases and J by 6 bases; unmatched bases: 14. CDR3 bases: TGTGCCAGCAGCCTATTGGCCCCTAGCGGGAGGGCCGGCAATGAGCAGTTCTTC. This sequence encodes CASSLLAPSGRAGNEQFF.